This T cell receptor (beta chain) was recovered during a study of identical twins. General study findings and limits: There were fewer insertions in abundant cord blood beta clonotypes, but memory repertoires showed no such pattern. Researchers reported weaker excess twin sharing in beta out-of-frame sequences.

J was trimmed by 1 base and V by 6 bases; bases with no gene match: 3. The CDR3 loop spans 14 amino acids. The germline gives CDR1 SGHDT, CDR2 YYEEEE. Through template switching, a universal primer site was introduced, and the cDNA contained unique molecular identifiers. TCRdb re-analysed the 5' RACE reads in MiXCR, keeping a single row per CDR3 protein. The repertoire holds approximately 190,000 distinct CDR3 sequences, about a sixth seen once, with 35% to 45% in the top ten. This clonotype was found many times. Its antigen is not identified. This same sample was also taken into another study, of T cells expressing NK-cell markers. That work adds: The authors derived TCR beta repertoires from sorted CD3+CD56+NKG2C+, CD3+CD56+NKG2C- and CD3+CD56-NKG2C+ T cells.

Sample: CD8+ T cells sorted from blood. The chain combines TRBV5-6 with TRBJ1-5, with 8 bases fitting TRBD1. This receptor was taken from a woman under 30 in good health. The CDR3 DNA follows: TGTGCCAGCAAACGGACAGGGAGCAATCAGCCCCAGCATTTT. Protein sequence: CASKRTGSNQPQHF.